A selection of T cell receptor beta chains follows, all from one sample in a study of beta chain features in type 1 diabetes. Libraries were prepared by immunoSEQ multiplex PCR; TCRdb keeps only in-frame clonotypes and omits some of them. The table records some 900,000 clones, roughly a sixth of them present only once. The specimen was naive CD4+ T cells from blood. The receptor source for this set is a woman aged 18-29 years in good health. Each CDR3 is given with its conserved first and last residue. Each record gives: clone size, J gene, V gene, D gene, CDR3 protein, CDR3 DNA. The D gene is left open where the match is weak. Expanded clones get a size class; other rows say once, few or many, or leave the size out.

>-|TRBJ2-3|TRBV11-2|TRBD2
CASSHGREATQYF
TGTGCCAGCAGTCACGGGAGGGAGGCTACGCAGTATTTT
>few|TRBJ2-6|TRBV9|-
CASSVGVQVWNGANVLTF
TGTGCCAGCAGCGTAGGAGTCCAGGTTTGGAACGGGGCCAACGTCCTGACTTTC
>-|TRBJ2-5|TRBV25-1|-
CASSESAGRQETQYF
TGTGCCAGCAGTGAATCCGCGGGTCGACAAGAGACCCAGTACTTC
>few|TRBJ2-7|TRBV18|-
CASSPGTALEQYF
TGTGCCAGCTCACCCGGGACGGCTTTGGAGCAGTACTTC
>-|TRBJ1-3|TRBV29-1|-
CSVRHALGNTIYF
TGCAGCGTTAGACACGCACTCGGAAACACCATATATTTT
>few|TRBJ2-5|TRBV18|-
CASSLTPGRKQETQYF
TGTGCCAGCTCGCTGACCCCGGGACGGAAACAAGAGACCCAGTACTTC
>-|TRBJ2-7|TRBV13|-
CASSSGLSYEQYF
TGTGCCAGCAGCTCAGGGCTCTCCTACGAGCAGTACTTC
>few|TRBJ1-1|TRBV27|-
CASAQQPTTRAFF
TGTGCCAGCGCACAGCAACCAACTACGAGGGCTTTCTTT
>-|TRBJ2-7|TRBV21-1|-
CASSKILGQGQYF
TGTGCCAGCAGCAAGATCCTCGGGCAGGGGCAGTACTTC
>few|TRBJ2-5|TRBV15|-
CATSRAGGGERKTQYF
TGTGCCACCAGCAGAGCCGGAGGGGGCGAGCGGAAGACCCAGTACTTC
>-|TRBJ1-1|TRBV14|-
CASSQDRVGAFF
TGTGCCAGCAGCCAAGACAGGGTGGGAGCTTTCTTT
>few|TRBJ1-5|TRBV2|-
CASSDRGSNQPQHF
TGTGCCAGCAGTGACAGGGGCAGCAATCAGCCCCAGCATTTT
>-|TRBJ2-7|TRBV28|-
CASSLSYQQIF
TGTGCCAGCAGTTTATCCTATCAGCAGATTTTC
>-|TRBJ1-2|TRBV6-5|TRBD1
CASSGTGYGYTF
TGTGCCAGCAGTGGGACAGGCTATGGCTACACCTTC
>-|TRBJ2-3|TRBV18|TRBD1
CASSPTGPLTDTQYF
TGTGCCAGCTCACCGACAGGGCCGCTCACAGATACGCAGTATTTT
>-|TRBJ1-1|TRBV7-8|-
CASTFTRYTEAFF
TGTGCCAGCACGTTTACGAGATACACTGAAGCTTTCTTT
>few|TRBJ2-5|TRBV20-1|-
CSARRSETQYF
TGCAGTGCTAGAAGGTCGGAGACCCAGTACTTC
>-|TRBJ2-5|TRBV19|-
CASSRSDQETQYF
TGTGCCAGTAGTAGGTCAGATCAAGAGACCCAGTACTTC
>-|TRBJ2-5|TRBV5-1|-
CASSPGEGQETQYF
TGCGCCAGCAGCCCCGGCGAGGGGCAAGAGACCCAGTACTTC
>few|TRBJ2-3|TRBV18|-
CASSPLDMTSYTQYF
TGTGCCAGCTCACCGTTGGACATGACGTCCTATACGCAGTATTTT
>-|TRBJ2-3|TRBV7-2|TRBD2
CASSHARRLAGGGGDTQYF
TGTGCCAGCAGCCACGCTCGTCGTCTAGCGGGAGGAGGGGGAGATACGCAGTATTTT
>-|TRBJ1-1|TRBV27|-
CASSYEGPNTEAFF
TGTGCCAGCAGTTACGAGGGCCCGAACACTGAAGCTTTCTTT
>few|TRBJ2-1|TRBV15|TRBD2
CATSKREVSYNEQFF
TGTGCCACCAGCAAGCGGGAGGTGTCCTACAATGAGCAGTTCTTC
>-|TRBJ2-1|TRBV15|-
CATSRDQRDEQFF
TGTGCCACCAGCAGAGATCAGAGGGACGAGCAGTTCTTC
>-|TRBJ1-1|TRBV28|-
CASSGQSPNTEAFF
TGTGCCAGCAGTGGACAGAGCCCTAACACTGAAGCTTTCTTT
>few|TRBJ1-1|TRBV20-1|-
CRTSESTEAFF
TGCAGAACTTCAGAGAGCACTGAAGCTTTCTTT
>few|TRBJ2-7|TRBV7-8|TRBD1
CASSTVRGYEQYF
TGTGCCAGCAGCACAGTCAGGGGGTACGAGCAGTACTTC
>-|TRBJ2-1|TRBV7-3|TRBD2
CASSPGTSVYNEQFF
TGTGCCAGCAGCCCGGGGACTAGCGTTTACAATGAGCAGTTCTTC
>few|TRBJ2-7|TRBV7-2|-
CASSSSSYVFWEQYF
TGTGCCAGCAGCTCAAGCTCCTATGTGTTCTGGGAGCAGTACTTC
>few|TRBJ1-5|TRBV19|-
CASSIGSATNQPQHF
TGTGCCAGTAGTATAGGGTCGGCGACAAATCAGCCCCAGCATTTT
>-|TRBJ2-7|TRBV10-3|-
CAISKLYGTQSSYEQYF
TGTGCCATCAGCAAACTATACGGGACGCAGAGCTCCTACGAGCAGTACTTC
>-|TRBJ1-2|TRBV5-1|TRBD1
CASSHDRERYGYTF
TGCGCCAGCAGTCACGACAGGGAAAGATATGGCTACACCTTC
>-|TRBJ1-2|TRBV2|-
CASRDRAFLRYTF
TGTGCCAGCAGGGACCGGGCCTTCTTACGCTACACCTTC
>few|TRBJ1-4|TRBV2|-
CASSETGVPGEKLFF
TGTGCCAGCAGTGAAACCGGGGTTCCGGGTGAAAAACTGTTTTTT
>-|TRBJ2-7|TRBV7-2|-
CASSPRRQYEQYF
TGTGCCAGCAGTCCCCGGCGGCAGTACGAGCAGTACTTC
>-|TRBJ2-1|TRBV2|-
CASKMGRDREQFF
TGTGCCAGCAAAATGGGTAGGGACCGTGAGCAGTTCTTC
>-|TRBJ2-7|TRBV25-1|TRBD1
CASSPLGQGSFEQYF
TGTGCCAGCAGCCCCCTGGGACAGGGGTCCTTCGAGCAGTACTTC
>-|TRBJ2-1|TRBV5-1|TRBD2
CASSLAPSGYNEQFF
TGCGCCAGCAGCTTGGCGCCTAGCGGGTACAATGAGCAGTTCTTC
>-|TRBJ1-3|TRBV5-1|-
CASSLDRDTSGNTIYF
TGCGCCAGCAGCTTGGACCGGGACACCTCTGGAAACACCATATATTTT
>few|TRBJ2-7|TRBV6-5|TRBD2
CASSQLAGGHYEQYF
TGTGCCAGCAGCCAACTAGCGGGAGGCCACTACGAGCAGTACTTC
>-|TRBJ1-5|TRBV4-2|-
CASSQETVNQPQHF
TGTGCCAGCAGCCAAGAGACAGTCAATCAGCCCCAGCATTTT
>-|TRBJ2-7|TRBV18|TRBD2
CASSPIGGGNYEQYF
TGTGCCAGCTCACCAATTGGCGGGGGGAACTACGAGCAGTACTTC
>-|TRBJ1-2|TRBV28|-
CASTAPGYGYTF
TGTGCCAGTACCGCTCCAGGATATGGCTACACCTTC
>-|TRBJ1-2|TRBV28|-
CASRVQGSNGYTF
TGTGCCAGCAGGGTACAGGGATCTAATGGCTACACCTTC
>-|TRBJ1-5|TRBV28|TRBD1
CASSTLRGRIQPQHF
TGTGCCAGCAGTACCTTAAGGGGGCGAATTCAGCCCCAGCATTTT
>once|TRBJ2-3|TRBV14|-
CASSQITGARTDTQYF
TGTGCCAGCAGCCAAATTACGGGGGCACGGACAGATACGCAGTATTTT
>-|TRBJ2-5|TRBV7-9|TRBD2
CASSLVYGRDETQYF
TGTGCCAGCAGCTTAGTCTACGGGAGGGATGAGACCCAGTACTTC
>few|TRBJ2-5|TRBV28|-
CASSWGLSSGETQYF
TGTGCCAGCAGTTGGGGTCTTTCATCGGGGGAGACCCAGTACTTC
>few|TRBJ2-5|TRBV4-2|TRBD2
CASSPGLAAVGETQYF
TGTGCCAGCAGCCCTGGACTAGCGGCGGTGGGAGAGACCCAGTACTTC